A single sample gave rise to the 31 T cell receptor beta chains below, sequenced in a study of shared clonotypes between healthy human individuals. Profiling relied on immunoSEQ multiplex PCR, and the TCRdb table lists in-frame clones only, not all of them. The table has 2 million to 2.5 million clones, over 90% seen once. The sequencing sample was made of naive CD4+ T cells from PBMCs. The subset denotes: CD45RA+ positively selected. The source is a man between 18 and 29 years old in good health. Some clones in this sample may be carry-over from other donors' samples.

DNA of the CDR3: TGTGCCAGCAGTGTCCTACTAGCGGGAGGGCCCAATACGCAGTATTTT. Translation: CASSVLLAGGPNTQYF. This chain uses TRBV6-1 with TRBJ2-3; the match to TRBD2 covers 13 bases. Germline V lookup: CDR1 MNHNS, CDR2 SASEGT. The V gene end was trimmed by 4 bases and the J gene end by 7 bases; junction bases not matched to a gene: 8. This CDR3 comprises 16 residues.

On this clone: Other DNA sequences in this specimen translate into the identical CDR3. The chain joins TRBV28 to TRBJ1-1; D not resolved. Germline CDR1 and CDR2: MDHEN and SYDVKM. V was cut by 3 bases and J by 0 bases, with 8 bases left in between. The CDR3 runs to 14 residues. The CDR3 here is CASSLTAMNTEAFF. The CDR3 nucleotides are TGTGCCAGCAGTTTGACGGCGATGAACACTGAAGCTTTCTTT. The variable domain in full, completed from reference TRBV28 and TRBJ1-1, reads DVKVTQSSRYLVKRTGEKVFLECVQDMDHENMFWYRQDPGLGLRLIYFSYDVKMKEKGDIPEGYSVSREKKERFSLILESASTNQTSMYLCASSLTAMNTEAFFGQGTRLTVV.

The chain links TRBV13 to TRBJ2-7; D remains ambiguous. The germline V and J ends were trimmed by 0 bases and 3 bases, with 12 bases remaining between them. This CDR3 has 15 residues. Germline loops: CDR1 PRHDT, CDR2 FYEKMQ (reference sequence). The CDR3 loop is CASSLGLMGGYEQYF. CDR3 coding DNA: TGTGCCAGCAGCTTAGGCCTAATGGGCGGCTACGAGCAGTACTTC.

This chain connects TRBV9 to TRBJ2-2; TRBD1 matches at 8 bases. Germline loops: CDR1 SGDLS, CDR2 YYNGEE. The junction had 10 bases not matched to a gene; V was cut back by 0 bases and J by 6 bases. This CDR3 contains 17 residues. The CDR3 spells CASSVAMAGGFSGELFF. The CDR3 region has the DNA TGTGCCAGCAGCGTAGCCATGGCAGGGGGCTTTTCCGGGGAGCTGTTTTTT.

This CDR3 reads CASISSGSYSTDTQYF. CDR3 DNA: TGTGCCAGCATTAGTAGCGGATCCTATAGCACAGATACGCAGTATTTT. The V gene is TRBV28, the J gene TRBJ2-3, with D possibly matching TRBD2 (6 bases). Trimming shortened V by 7 bases and J by 0 bases, and 17 bases separated the two germline ends. From germline, CDR1 is MDHEN and CDR2 SYDVKM. The CDR3 covers 16 residues.

The chain is built from TRBV7-9 and TRBJ1-1; D unclear. Trimming took off 3 bases at V and 2 bases at J, with 10 bases between the two ends. CDR1 and CDR2 (germline): SEHNR, FQNEAQ (reference sequence). CDR3 size: 14 residues. The CDR3 loop reads CASSFGQPNTEAFF. CDR3 DNA: TGTGCCAGCAGCTTCGGGCAGCCTAACACTGAAGCTTTCTTT.

This sequence joins TRBV20-1 and TRBJ2-7; no clear D. Trimming cost V 2 bases and J 7 bases, with 9 bases left between them. The CDR3 has 11 amino acids. Germline V gene lookup returns CDR1 DFQATT and CDR2 SNEGSKA (reference sequence). The CDR3 reads CSARRRSEQYF. CDR3 nucleotides: TGCAGTGCTAGACGACGGAGTGAGCAGTACTTC.

The gene calls are TRBV5-1 and TRBJ2-1; D may be TRBD2 (6 bases). The CDR3 length is 15 residues. Germline values: CDR1 SGHRS, CDR2 YFSETQ. With 0 bases removed from V and 6 bases from J, the gap between germline ends came to 13 bases. The CDR3 spells CASSLGGFSGNEQFF. In nucleotides, the CDR3 is TGCGCCAGCAGCTTGGGGGGGTTTAGCGGCAATGAGCAGTTCTTC.

The chain is built from TRBV28 and TRBJ1-1; a possible D gene is TRBD1 (6 bases). The CDR3 is 12 amino acids. V was cut by 5 bases and J by 11 bases, with 15 bases left in between. Germline values: CDR1 MDHEN, CDR2 SYDVKM. The CDR3 reads CASSPRTGLAFF. The CDR3 coding sequence is TGTGCCAGCAGTCCCCGTACAGGGCTGGCTTTCTTT.

The J gene is TRBJ1-4, the V gene TRBV14, with D perhaps TRBD1 (5 bases). The CDR3 spans 17 residues. The V gene lost 0 bases and the J gene lost 5 bases, with 16 bases spanning the gap. Germline V gene lookup returns CDR1 SGHDN and CDR2 FVKESK. The CDR3: CASSQDLGTAKNEKLFF. CDR3 DNA: TGTGCCAGCAGCCAAGATCTTGGGACGGCAAAGAATGAAAAACTGTTTTTT. The variable domain in full, with the rest retrieved from reference TRBV14 and TRBJ1-4, is EAGVTQFPSHSVIEKGQTVTLRCDPISGHDNLYWYRRVMGKEIKFLLHFVKESKQDESGMPNNRFLAERTGGTYSTLKVQPAELEDSGVYFCASSQDLGTAKNEKLFFGSGTQLSVL.

The chain has TRBV5-1 and TRBJ2-1; 7 nucleotides align to TRBD2. With V trimmed by 4 bases and J by 5 bases, 15 bases remained unmatched. Germline V CDR1 and CDR2: SGHRS, YFSETQ. The CDR3 consists of 17 residues. The CDR3 DNA follows: TGCGCCAGCAGCCTGACTAGCCCCTCTAATCAGGACAATGAGCAGTTCTTC. This gives the protein CASSLTSPSNQDNEQFF.

This clone was detected only a few times. V is TRBV15 and J is TRBJ1-1, with D hard to call. V was trimmed by 3 bases and J by 1 base, leaving 9 bases between them. Looked up from germline, CDR1 is LNHNV and CDR2 is YYDKDF (reference sequence). CDR3 length equals 14 residues. CDR3: CATSRSLRNTEAFF. The CDR3, as DNA: TGTGCCACCAGCAGGTCTCTGAGGAACACTGAAGCTTTCTTT.

This clone was counted between two and nine times. The V call is TRBV29-1, the J call TRBJ1-1, with D unclear. Deletions cut 0 bases from V and 4 bases from J, with 9 bases between. Germline V gene sequence: CDR1 SQVTM, CDR2 ANQGSEA. The CDR3 sequence is 13 residues long. The CDR3 nucleotides read TGCAGCGTTGAAGAGGACCCAGGCACTGAAGCTTTCTTT. Translating gives CSVEEDPGTEAFF.

The chain combines TRBV6-6 with TRBJ1-1; D is unclear. The length of the CDR3 is 12 residues. Deletions cut 8 bases from V and 2 bases from J, with 9 bases between. CDR1 is MNHNY, CDR2 SVGAGI, per germline (reference sequence). CDR3 protein: CASRPPNTEAFF. CDR3 nucleotides: TGTGCCAGCCGACCCCCCAACACTGAAGCTTTCTTT.

This clone was counted once. This chain connects TRBV30 to TRBJ2-7; no clear D. The V end was cut by 0 bases, the J end by 9 bases, with 9 bases between. Germline CDR1 GTSNPN, CDR2 SVGIG (reference sequence). There are 11 residues in the CDR3. The CDR3 spells CAWSVSAGQYF. The CDR3 nucleotides are TGTGCCTGGAGTGTCTCGGCAGGGCAGTACTTC.

The rearrangement links TRBV2 to TRBJ1-2, with a weak D call TRBD1 (6 bases). CDR3 length: 15 amino acids. Germline V lookup: CDR1 SNHLY, CDR2 FYNNEI. The ends were cut back, 6 bases at V and 8 bases at J, with 22 bases in the middle. The CDR3 DNA sequence: TGTGCCAGCAGAGACGACAGGCTACGTCGAGGAGGCTACACCTTC. It specifies CASRDDRLRRGGYTF.

The chain is built from TRBV18 and TRBJ1-1, with D possibly being TRBD1 (6 bases). The CDR3 runs 19 residues. Trimming removed 6 bases from V and 0 bases from J, with 26 bases in between. Germline values: CDR1 KGHSH, CDR2 LQKENI. The CDR3 protein is CASSLTPRGRGGMNTEAFF. The CDR3 DNA sequence: TGTGCCAGCTCTCTTACTCCTCGGGGGCGAGGGGGGATGAACACTGAAGCTTTCTTT.

The rearrangement links TRBV28 to TRBJ2-7; D possibly corresponds to TRBD2 (5 bases). CDR3 length: 13 residues. Germline CDR1 is MDHEN and CDR2 is SYDVKM. V was clipped by 7 bases and J by 6 bases, with 16 bases between them. Written as DNA, the CDR3 is TGTGCCAGCACCCGAGGGCCGAGCACCGAGCAGTACTTC. Translation: CASTRGPSTEQYF.

J is TRBJ2-7 and V is TRBV6-1; D is tentatively TRBD1 or TRBD2 (5 bases each). Trimming stripped 4 bases from V and 1 base from J, with 11 bases between. Germline-derived CDR1 and CDR2 are MNHNS and SASEGT. The CDR3 runs to 14 residues. The CDR3 DNA sequence: TGTGCCAGCAGTGCTACGGGACGGTCCTACGAGCAGTACTTC. This gives the protein CASSATGRSYEQYF.

The J gene is TRBJ1-5, the V gene TRBV6-1, with D maybe TRBD1 (6 bases). CDR3 length equals 15 residues. V was clipped by 6 bases and J by 3 bases, with 15 bases between them. The V gene's germline CDR1 is MNHNS and CDR2 SASEGT. CDR3 nucleotides: TGTGCCAGCAGCCCCACGGGGGGGGCCAATCAGCCCCAGCATTTT. Encoded protein: CASSPTGGANQPQHF.

This chain connects TRBV10-3 to TRBJ1-1; TRBD1 agrees at 9 bases. V gave up 6 bases and J gave up 2 bases; unmatched junction bases: 4. The CDR3 covers 14 residues. CDR1 is ENHRY, CDR2 SYGVKD, per germline. As DNA, the CDR3 is TGTGCCATCAGCGTACAGGGGGCCAACACTGAAGCTTTCTTT. Translation: CAISVQGANTEAFF.

In its sample, this clone was seen once. The chain recombines TRBV5-4 with TRBJ2-2, with 15 bases identical to TRBD2. The CDR3 contains 18 residues. Germline CDR1 SGHNT, CDR2 YYREEE (reference sequence). The V gene end was trimmed by 4 bases and the J gene end by 5 bases; junction bases not matched to a gene: 9. In nucleotides, the CDR3 is TGTGCCAGCAGCAGAGCCGGACTAGCGGGAGGGAAAACCGGGGAGCTGTTTTTT. Its protein is CASSRAGLAGGKTGELFF.

The chain has TRBV2 and TRBJ2-1; TRBD2 matches 8 bases. Germline lookup yields CDR1 SNHLY and CDR2 FYNNEI. V was pared by 6 bases and J by 1 base, with 5 bases of the junction left unmatched. This CDR3 is built from 15 residues. CDR3 sequence (DNA): TGTGCCAGCAGCCTACTAGCGGCGTCCTACAATGAGCAGTTCTTC. It is translated as CASSLLAASYNEQFF.

Of note for this clone: Other DNA sequences of this sample code for an identical CDR3. The chain links TRBV7-2 to TRBJ1-5; no clear D gene. The CDR3 length is 15 residues. Trimming cost V 1 base and J 2 bases, with 9 bases left between them. Germline V gene data show CDR1 as SGHTA and CDR2 as FQGNSA. The CDR3 loop reads CASSLVGGGNQPQHF. The CDR3 region has the DNA TGTGCCAGCAGCTTAGTAGGTGGGGGCAATCAGCCCCAGCATTTT.

The rearrangement joins TRBV7-2 to TRBJ2-7, with 10 bases aligning to TRBD2. The germline V gene has CDR1 SGHTA and CDR2 FQGNSA. The V and J ends lost 2 bases and 2 bases, in that order; junction bases with no gene match: 3. The CDR3 consists of 15 residues. CDR3 sequence: CASSLRLAGAYEQYF. CDR3 nucleotides: TGTGCCAGCAGCTTACGGCTAGCGGGAGCCTACGAGCAGTACTTC. The complete variable domain, with remaining parts taken from reference TRBV7-2 and TRBJ2-7, reads GAGVSQSPSNKVTEKGKDVELRCDPISGHTALYWYRQSLGQGLEFLIYFQGNSAPDKSGLPSDRFSAERTGGSVSTLTIQRTQQEDSAVYLCASSLRLAGAYEQYFGPGTRLTVT.

This chain links TRBV7-2 with TRBJ2-1; unclear D gene. The V gene lost 4 bases and the J gene lost 3 bases, with 13 bases spanning the gap. The germline V gene encodes CDR1 SGHTA and CDR2 FQGNSA. The CDR3 loop spans 15 amino acids. The CDR3 sequence: CASSSPGRHYNEQFF. The CDR3, as DNA: TGTGCCAGCAGCTCCCCAGGACGTCACTACAATGAGCAGTTCTTC.

CDR3 region: CASSRRGSYEQYF. The CDR3 nucleotides read TGTGCCAGCAGCCGCCGAGGGAGCTACGAGCAGTACTTC. The rearrangement joins TRBV7-8 to TRBJ2-7; D might be TRBD2 (5 bases). This CDR3 has 13 amino acids. Trimming stripped 5 bases from V and 3 bases from J, with 11 bases between. Germline lookup yields CDR1 SGHVS and CDR2 FQNEAQ.

This sequence joins TRBV6-6 and TRBJ1-5; D ambiguous. With 2 bases removed from V and 9 bases from J, the gap between germline ends came to 14 bases. Germline V CDR1 and CDR2: MNHNY, SVGAGI (reference sequence). There are 14 residues in the CDR3. The CDR3 spells CASSYGQSFGPQHF. The CDR3 bases are TGTGCCAGCAGTTACGGGCAGTCCTTCGGGCCCCAGCATTTT.

The CDR3 reads CASSRKGLAGSNEQFF. CDR3 bases: TGTGCCAGTAGTAGAAAGGGACTAGCGGGAAGCAATGAGCAGTTCTTC. The chain links TRBV19 to TRBJ2-1, with 13 bases aligning to TRBD2. From germline, CDR1 is LNHDA and CDR2 SQIVND (reference sequence). V lost 4 bases and J lost 6; bases outside the gene matches: 6. The CDR3 contains 16 residues.

V usage is TRBV18 and J usage is TRBJ2-3; a weak D match, TRBD2 (5 bases). Germline CDR1 reads KGHSH; CDR2 reads LQKENI. CDR3 length: 14 amino acids. With 6 bases removed from V and 2 bases from J, the gap between germline ends came to 12 bases. In nucleotides, the CDR3 is TGTGCCAGCTCCCAGTCGGGGTTCACAGATACGCAGTATTTT. This encodes CASSQSGFTDTQYF.

V is TRBV5-6 and J is TRBJ1-3; D perhaps matches TRBD1 (5 bases). With 9 bases removed from V and 4 bases from J, the gap between germline ends came to 17 bases. Per the germline V gene, CDR1 is SGHDT and CDR2 is YYEEEE. This CDR3 contains 14 residues. The CDR3 nucleotides are TGTGCCACCAAGGTCGGGACCTCGGGAAACACCATATATTTT. Translation: CATKVGTSGNTIYF.